This TCR beta chain was sequenced in a study of regulatory T cells in long-lasting Graves disease. Combining iRepertoire HTBI primers with Arm-PCR of CDR3 regions, the authors built TCR beta libraries. TCRdb ran MiXCR on the multiplex PCR reads and lists one entry per CDR3 protein. This table holds about half a million distinct CDR3 sequences, 20% to 25% found once. Noted time point: persistent/refractory GD, antithyroid drugs over 5 years with positive TRAb. The TCR library used RNA extracted from PBMCs. The TCR originated in a female donor with Graves disease. This material consisted of peripheral blood mononuclear cells (PBMCs), taken when the disease was refractory, from a patient treated with antithyroid drugs.

CDR3 nucleotide sequence: TGTGCCAGCACCCCGACAGGGGGGCACAACGAGCAGTACTTC. It codes for CASTPTGGHNEQYF. The chain employs TRBV27 and TRBJ2-7; 9 nucleotides line up with TRBD1. The CDR3 sequence is 14 residues long. V was pared by 7 bases and J by 5 bases, with 9 bases of the junction left unmatched. Germline loops: CDR1 MNHEY, CDR2 SMNVEV (reference sequence).